This is a list of T cell receptor beta chains from one sample in a study of blood T cell repertoires in COVID-19. Here immunoSEQ multiplex PCR was the method, and the copy in TCRdb shows in-frame clones only, minus some. The table records roughly 87,000 clones, about four fifths of them present only once. Sequences were obtained from peripheral blood. These receptors were collected from an older woman with acute or convalescent COVID-19. Each CDR3 is given with its conserved first and last residue. The order of the fields is J gene, V gene, clone size, D gene, CDR3 protein, CDR3 DNA. A D gene is named only where the DNA matches it firmly. For some rows the clone size is stated as once, few or many, or as a class when expanded; others skip it.

J: TRBJ2-1
V: TRBV19
size: few
D: .
CDR3: CASTRRGRGNEQFF
DNA: TGTGCCAGTACTCGGCGGGGCCGGGGGAATGAGCAGTTCTTC

J: TRBJ2-5
V: TRBV30
size: .
D: .
CDR3: CAWSRETQYF
DNA: TGTGCCTGGAGCCGGGAGACCCAGTACTTC

J: TRBJ1-3
V: TRBV20-1
size: .
D: .
CDR3: CSARGHDTIYF
DNA: TGCAGTGCTAGGGGACATGACACCATATATTTT

J: TRBJ1-2
V: TRBV5-1
size: .
D: .
CDR3: CASSLDGDRPSGYTF
DNA: TGCGCCAGCAGCTTGGATGGAGACAGGCCAAGTGGCTACACCTTC

J: TRBJ1-2
V: TRBV3-1/TRBV3-2
size: once
D: .
CDR3: CASSQGVNNYGYTF
DNA: TGTGCCAGCAGCCAAGGTGTCAATAACTATGGCTACACCTTC

J: TRBJ2-5
V: TRBV27
size: once
D: TRBD1
CDR3: CASSRTTGGWETQYF
DNA: TGTGCCAGCAGCCGAACGACAGGGGGCTGGGAGACCCAGTACTTC

J: TRBJ2-7
V: TRBV28
size: .
D: TRBD2
CDR3: CASSPSGGSTPYEQYF
DNA: TGTGCCAGCAGTCCCAGCGGGGGGTCAACCCCCTACGAGCAGTACTTC

J: TRBJ1-1
V: TRBV14
size: .
D: .
CDR3: CASSPFTEAFF
DNA: TGTGCCAGCAGCCCATTCACTGAAGCTTTCTTT

J: TRBJ1-1
V: TRBV11-2
size: .
D: TRBD1
CDR3: CASRTTGGEEAFF
DNA: TGTGCCAGCAGAACTACAGGGGGCGAGGAAGCTTTCTTT

J: TRBJ1-2
V: TRBV11-3
size: .
D: .
CDR3: CASSLGGAATNYGYTF
DNA: TGTGCCAGCAGCTTAGGCGGGGCAGCTACTAACTATGGCTACACCTTC

J: TRBJ2-7
V: TRBV4-2
size: .
D: TRBD2
CDR3: CASSTRRTSASSYEQYF
DNA: TGTGCCAGCAGCACCCGTCGGACTAGCGCGAGCTCCTACGAGCAGTACTTC

J: TRBJ2-1
V: TRBV19
size: .
D: .
CDR3: CASSITLAQGSEQFF
DNA: TGTGCCAGTAGTATAACTTTGGCTCAGGGAAGTGAGCAGTTCTTC

J: TRBJ2-7
V: TRBV2
size: .
D: TRBD2
CDR3: CASSEPSGGVYEQYF
DNA: TGTGCCAGCAGTGAACCTAGCGGGGGAGTTTACGAGCAGTACTTC

J: TRBJ2-3
V: TRBV5-1
size: .
D: TRBD1
CDR3: CASSNRDRGTDTQYF
DNA: TGCGCCAGCAGCAACCGGGACAGAGGCACAGATACGCAGTATTTT

J: TRBJ1-1
V: TRBV2
size: .
D: .
CDR3: CASRLKQGNTEAFF
DNA: TGTGCCAGCAGGCTGAAACAGGGTAACACTGAAGCTTTCTTT

J: TRBJ2-7
V: TRBV11-2
size: .
D: .
CDR3: CASSLDAGRLVEQYF
DNA: TGTGCCAGCAGCTTAGACGCGGGGCGGTTGGTCGAGCAGTACTTC

J: TRBJ2-4
V: TRBV5-1
size: .
D: .
CDR3: CASSPLGAPGPGIQYF
DNA: TGCGCCAGCAGCCCCCTTGGGGCTCCGGGTCCGGGCATTCAGTACTTC

J: TRBJ1-6
V: TRBV11-2
size: few
D: .
CDR3: CASSLAPGYNSPLHF
DNA: TGTGCCAGCAGCTTAGCCCCGGGTTATAATTCACCCCTCCACTTT

J: TRBJ1-1
V: TRBV30
size: .
D: .
CDR3: CAWRWGDTEAFF
DNA: TGTGCCTGGAGATGGGGAGACACTGAAGCTTTCTTT

J: TRBJ2-5
V: TRBV27
size: .
D: TRBD2
CDR3: CASSPSWTSGGQETQYF
DNA: TGTGCCAGCAGTCCATCATGGACTAGCGGGGGACAAGAGACCCAGTACTTC

J: TRBJ1-2
V: TRBV18
size: .
D: .
CDR3: CASSPPAGWDYGYTF
DNA: TGTGCCAGCTCACCACCCGCAGGATGGGACTATGGCTACACCTTC

J: TRBJ1-3
V: TRBV7-9
size: .
D: TRBD1
CDR3: CASSRGTGNADTIYF
DNA: TGTGCCAGCAGCCGAGGGACAGGGAATGCTGACACCATATATTTT

J: TRBJ1-1
V: TRBV4-2
size: .
D: TRBD1
CDR3: CASSQDHDRGTEAFF
DNA: TGTGCCAGCAGCCAAGATCACGACAGGGGCACTGAAGCTTTCTTT

J: TRBJ2-5
V: TRBV30
size: once
D: TRBD2
CDR3: CAWSKTSASYGGETQYF
DNA: TGTGCCTGGAGCAAAACTAGCGCGTCTTATGGGGGGGAGACCCAGTACTTC

J: TRBJ1-1
V: TRBV12-3/TRBV12-4
size: .
D: .
CDR3: CASSWGETEAFF
DNA: TGTGCCAGCAGCTGGGGAGAAACTGAAGCTTTCTTT

J: TRBJ1-4
V: TRBV5-1
size: .
D: TRBD1
CDR3: CASSVGQGREKLFF
DNA: TGCGCCAGCAGCGTGGGACAGGGTCGAGAAAAACTGTTTTTT

J: TRBJ1-2
V: TRBV27
size: .
D: .
CDR3: CASTLRTSDYGYTF
DNA: TGTGCCAGCACTTTACGGACAAGCGACTATGGCTACACCTTC

J: TRBJ2-3
V: TRBV28
size: .
D: .
CDR3: CASSTKPDTQYF
DNA: TGTGCCAGCAGTACAAAACCAGATACGCAGTATTTT

J: TRBJ2-7
V: TRBV24-1
size: .
D: .
CDR3: CATSDPNTYEQYF
DNA: TGTGCCACCAGTGACCCAAACACCTACGAGCAGTACTTC

J: TRBJ2-6
V: TRBV7-3
size: .
D: .
CDR3: CASSSNPTLRWSGANVLTF
DNA: TGTGCCAGCAGCTCCAACCCGACTCTTCGTTGGTCTGGGGCCAACGTCCTGACTTTC

J: TRBJ1-2
V: TRBV5-4
size: .
D: TRBD1
CDR3: CASKQGDYGYTF
DNA: TGTGCCAGCAAACAGGGGGATTATGGCTACACCTTC

J: TRBJ1-6
V: TRBV4-1
size: few
D: TRBD1
CDR3: CASSQGTGFFNSPLHF
DNA: TGCGCCAGCAGCCAAGGGACAGGGTTTTTTAATTCACCCCTCCACTTT

J: TRBJ1-2
V: TRBV5-1
size: .
D: TRBD1
CDR3: CASRPIPGQSNYGYTF
DNA: TGCGCCAGCAGACCCATCCCGGGACAGTCTAACTATGGCTACACCTTC

J: TRBJ1-3
V: TRBV4-3
size: .
D: .
CDR3: CASSQDSDTGIGNTIYF
DNA: TGCGCCAGCAGCCAAGATTCAGACACAGGAATTGGAAACACCATATATTTT

J: TRBJ2-7
V: TRBV28
size: few
D: .
CDR3: CASSSRGYEQYF
DNA: TGTGCCAGCAGTTCTCGGGGATACGAGCAGTACTTC

J: TRBJ2-2
V: TRBV2
size: .
D: .
CDR3: CASREGLTNTGELFF
DNA: TGTGCCAGCAGGGAGGGACTGACTAACACCGGGGAGCTGTTTTTT

J: TRBJ2-2
V: TRBV7-2
size: .
D: .
CDR3: CASSLDRVGFGTGELFF
DNA: TGTGCCAGCAGCTTAGACAGGGTAGGCTTCGGAACCGGGGAGCTGTTTTTT

J: TRBJ2-7
V: TRBV30
size: .
D: TRBD1
CDR3: CAWVPGDRSYEQYF
DNA: TGTGCCTGGGTGCCTGGGGACAGATCCTACGAGCAGTACTTC

J: TRBJ1-5
V: TRBV4-2
size: .
D: TRBD1
CDR3: CASSRSMDRDQPQHF
DNA: TGTGCCAGCAGCCGCTCCATGGACAGGGACCAGCCCCAGCATTTT

J: TRBJ2-7
V: TRBV2
size: .
D: .
CDR3: CASSVFVKTSEQYF
DNA: TGTGCCAGCAGTGTTTTTGTCAAAACTTCCGAGCAGTACTTC

J: TRBJ1-2
V: TRBV19
size: .
D: .
CDR3: CASSVRQGPYGYTF
DNA: TGTGCCAGTAGTGTCCGGCAGGGCCCATATGGCTACACCTTC

J: TRBJ2-1
V: TRBV11-2
size: .
D: TRBD1
CDR3: CASSRSLGQGASYNEQFF
DNA: TGTGCCAGCAGCCGTTCCCTCGGACAGGGGGCCTCCTACAATGAGCAGTTCTTC

J: TRBJ1-4
V: TRBV28
size: .
D: .
CDR3: CASSPTGSNEKLFF
DNA: TGTGCCAGCAGTCCGACAGGTTCTAATGAAAAACTGTTTTTT

J: TRBJ1-3
V: TRBV10-3
size: .
D: TRBD1
CDR3: CAISAGTGVGNTIYF
DNA: TGTGCCATCAGTGCTGGGACAGGGGTTGGAAACACCATATATTTT

J: TRBJ2-3
V: TRBV9
size: .
D: TRBD2
CDR3: CASSDPPSGGITDTQYF
DNA: TGTGCCAGCAGCGACCCCCCTAGCGGGGGGATCACAGATACGCAGTATTTT

J: TRBJ1-4
V: TRBV28
size: .
D: TRBD1
CDR3: CAITGTGDEKLFF
DNA: TGTGCCATTACCGGGACAGGGGATGAAAAACTGTTTTTT

J: TRBJ1-2
V: TRBV2
size: few
D: .
CDR3: CASIPKGGGNYGYTF
DNA: TGTGCCAGCATTCCCAAAGGAGGCGGTAACTATGGCTACACCTTC

J: TRBJ1-5
V: TRBV12-5
size: .
D: .
CDR3: CASGLSGDQPQHF
DNA: TGTGCTAGTGGTTTGTCAGGGGACCAGCCCCAGCATTTT

J: TRBJ2-5
V: TRBV19
size: .
D: .
CDR3: CASRDRGGETQYF
DNA: TGTGCCAGTAGAGATAGGGGTGGCGAGACCCAGTACTTC

J: TRBJ1-3
V: TRBV6-1
size: .
D: .
CDR3: CASSEAGVGNTIYF
DNA: TGTGCCAGCAGTGAGGCAGGGGTTGGAAACACCATATATTTT

J: TRBJ1-6
V: TRBV7-9
size: .
D: .
CDR3: CASSFGQGNSPLHF
DNA: TGTGCCAGCAGCTTCGGGCAGGGAAATTCACCCCTCCACTTT

J: TRBJ1-3
V: TRBV5-4
size: .
D: .
CDR3: CASSIRQASSGNTIYF
DNA: TGTGCCAGCAGCATTAGACAGGCGAGCTCTGGAAACACCATATATTTT

J: TRBJ2-3
V: TRBV27
size: .
D: .
CDR3: CASAKLLAGAGTDTQYF
DNA: TGTGCCAGCGCCAAACTACTGGCTGGGGCGGGCACAGATACGCAGTATTTT

J: TRBJ1-6
V: TRBV3-1/TRBV3-2
size: .
D: TRBD1
CDR3: CASSPTGQVNSPLHF
DNA: TGTGCCAGCAGCCCGACGGGACAGGTCAATTCACCCCTCCACTTT

J: TRBJ2-7
V: TRBV7-9
size: .
D: TRBD1
CDR3: CASSPTGIEQYF
DNA: TGTGCCAGCAGCCCGACAGGGATCGAGCAGTACTTC